These 20 T cell receptor beta chains came from one sample sequenced in a study of blood T cell repertoires in COVID-19. Profiling relied on immunoSEQ multiplex PCR, and the TCRdb table lists in-frame clones only, not all of them. The top ten hold under 15% of the sample, which has over 150,000 clones, roughly 88% seen once. Sequencing used peripheral blood. The origin of the receptors is a human donor in a cohort sampled during active COVID-19.

The rearrangement joins TRBV6-6 to TRBJ1-2, with TRBD1 matching over 12 bases. The CDR3 has 16 residues. Germline V CDR1 and CDR2: MNHNY, SVGAGI (reference sequence). Trimming at V came to 6 bases and at J to 5 bases, leaving 10 bases not matched to a gene. This CDR3 is CASSHRDRGLSYGYTF. CDR3 bases: TGTGCCAGCAGCCACCGGGACAGGGGGCTGAGTTATGGCTACACCTTC.

This clone was observed a handful of times. The chain has TRBV4-1 and TRBJ2-3, with 8 bases matching TRBD2. This CDR3 has 16 amino acids. Germline CDR1 and CDR2: MGHRA and YSYEKL. J was trimmed by 4 bases and V by 0 bases; bases with no gene match: 6. CDR3 loop: CASSQENGRGADTQYF. The CDR3 DNA is TGCGCCAGCAGCCAAGAAAACGGGAGGGGCGCAGATACGCAGTATTTT.

V and J are TRBV15 and TRBJ1-4; 7 positions match TRBD1. CDR3 length: 16 residues. The J segment lost 5 bases and the V segment lost 3 bases, leaving 9 bases of the junction unmatched. The germline V gene encodes CDR1 LNHNV and CDR2 YYDKDF (reference sequence). The CDR3 reads CATSSGGHRGNEKLFF. CDR3 sequence (DNA): TGTGCCACCAGCAGCGGGGGTCACAGGGGAAATGAAAAACTGTTTTTT.

The chain recombines TRBV6-5 with TRBJ2-7, with a possible D match to TRBD2 (6 bases). Germline loops: CDR1 MNHEY, CDR2 SVGAGI. Trimming pared 6 bases from V and 5 bases from J, leaving 20 bases between. This CDR3 contains 15 residues. CDR3 region: CASRQPGGGRDEQYF. The DNA of the CDR3 is TGTGCCAGCAGACAACCTGGGGGAGGCCGGGACGAGCAGTACTTC.

This clone was observed a few times. The chain employs TRBV23-1 and TRBJ1-4; 7 bases map to TRBD1. TRBV23-1 is an ORF for which the function is uncertain. J lost 7 bases, V lost 3 bases, and 11 bases had no gene match. This CDR3 region has 16 residues. DNA for the CDR3: TGCGCCAGCAGTCAGGATCGACAGGGATTACGTGAAAAACTGTTTTTT. Its protein product is CASSQDRQGLREKLFF.

The chain recombines TRBV10-1 with TRBJ2-7, with 7 bases fitting TRBD2. CDR1 and CDR2 from the germline V gene are WNHNN and SYGVQD (reference sequence). After removal of 8 bases from V and 0 bases from J, the junction contained 4 bases not matched to a gene. CDR3 length equals 13 residues. In DNA form, the CDR3 reads TGCGCCAGCTCTAGCGGAACCTCCTACGAGCAGTACTTC. Amino acids: CASSSGTSYEQYF.

The chain employs TRBV6-5 and TRBJ1-5; D is unresolved. The CDR3 contains 14 residues. The germline V and J ends were trimmed by 3 bases and 7 bases, with 13 bases remaining between them. Germline CDR1 MNHEY, CDR2 SVGAGI. Here the CDR3 reads CASSYGGFGQPQHF. The CDR3 DNA reads TGTGCCAGCAGTTATGGAGGGTTCGGCCAGCCCCAGCATTTT.

This chain joins TRBV18 and TRBJ2-3; unclear D gene. The germline V gene has CDR1 KGHSH and CDR2 LQKENI. The CDR3 spans 14 residues. Trimming cost V 2 bases and J 2 bases, with 8 bases left between them. CDR3 amino acids: CASSPNPLTDTQYF. CDR3 DNA sequence: TGTGCCAGCTCACCAAATCCACTCACAGATACGCAGTATTTT.

The chain employs TRBV2 and TRBJ2-7; D is perhaps TRBD2 (6 bases). Germline lookup yields CDR1 SNHLY and CDR2 FYNNEI. V gave up 5 bases and J gave up 6 bases, with 11 bases separating them. The length of the CDR3 is 12 residues. The CDR3: CASSTEGFEQYF. The CDR3 nucleotides read TGTGCCAGCAGTACGGAGGGTTTCGAGCAGTACTTC.

The rearrangement links TRBV3-1 (or the pseudogene TRBV3-2) to TRBJ2-1, with TRBD2 matching over 7 bases. The CDR3 loop spans 14 amino acids. Germline CDR1 is LGHDT and CDR2 is YNNKEL (reference sequence). J lost 3 bases, V lost 8 bases, and 7 bases had no gene match. Here the CDR3 reads CASGGRPGYNEQFF. The CDR3 nucleotides read TGTGCCAGCGGCGGGAGACCGGGCTACAATGAGCAGTTCTTC.

This chain links TRBV10-2 with TRBJ2-7; 7 bases map to TRBD1. With 6 bases clipped from V and 2 bases from J, the junction kept 7 bases outside the gene matches. There are 14 residues in the CDR3. The germline V gene has CDR1 WSHSY and CDR2 SAAADI. In nucleotides, the CDR3 is TGCGCCAGCAGGTGGGACAGCTCCGCCTACGAGCAGTACTTC. Translation: CASRWDSSAYEQYF.

The chain employs TRBV3-1 (or the pseudogene TRBV3-2) and TRBJ2-3; weak D call: TRBD1 (5 bases). Germline V lookup: CDR1 LGHDT, CDR2 YNNKEL (reference sequence). Trimming took off 3 bases at V and 6 bases at J, with 7 bases between the two ends. The CDR3 covers 12 residues. The CDR3 protein is CASSHWGDTQYF. As DNA, the CDR3 is TGTGCCAGCAGCCACTGGGGCGATACGCAGTATTTT.

The chain combines TRBV27 with TRBJ2-3, with D possibly TRBD1 on 5 matching bases. The V and J ends lost 5 bases and 0 bases respectively, with 9 bases between them. Germline V lookup: CDR1 MNHEY, CDR2 SMNVEV (reference sequence). This CDR3 is built from 14 residues. Written as DNA, the CDR3 is TGTGCCAGCAGTAGACAGCACAGCACAGATACGCAGTATTTT. Protein: CASSRQHSTDTQYF.

The chain employs TRBV28 and TRBJ1-2; 7 bases are shared with TRBD1. With 5 bases clipped from V and 8 bases from J, the junction kept 11 bases outside the gene matches. The CDR3 contains 14 residues. Germline V gene sequence: CDR1 MDHEN, CDR2 SYDVKM. This CDR3 reads CASSDSTGAGGYTF. In DNA form, the CDR3 reads TGTGCCAGCAGTGACTCCACAGGGGCGGGGGGCTACACCTTC.

The J gene is TRBJ1-2, the V gene TRBV2; D is perhaps TRBD1 (6 bases). The CDR3 length is 14 residues. Between the trimmed V and J ends, which lost 6 bases and 4 bases, there was a span of 15 bases. The germline V gene encodes CDR1 SNHLY and CDR2 FYNNEI. The CDR3 DNA reads as TGTGCCAGCAGCTCAAGACAGGCAATCTATGGCTACACCTTC. The encoded protein is CASSSRQAIYGYTF.

V is TRBV28 and J is TRBJ2-1; 16 bases match TRBD2. Germline assignment: CDR1 MDHEN and CDR2 SYDVKM. Trimming took 6 bases from V and 10 from J; bases not matched to a gene: 6. The CDR3 runs to 15 residues. CDR3 sequence: CASRRQGLAGGEQFF. CDR3 nucleotide sequence: TGTGCCAGCAGACGCCAGGGACTAGCGGGAGGGGAGCAGTTCTTC.

In its sample, this clone was seen a few times. The chain combines TRBV12-5 with TRBJ2-1, with 9 bases identical to TRBD2. The germline gives CDR1 LGHNT, CDR2 FRNRAP. V lost 1 base and J lost 0; bases outside the gene matches: 1. The CDR3 covers 16 residues. The CDR3 sequence is CASGLGLAASYNEQFF. DNA for the CDR3: TGTGCTAGTGGTTTGGGACTAGCGGCCTCCTACAATGAGCAGTTCTTC.

The rearrangement joins TRBV5-5 to TRBJ2-5; D call uncertain. Trimming took off 0 bases at V and 5 bases at J, with 17 bases between the two ends. The V gene's germline CDR1 is SGHKS and CDR2 YYEKEE (reference sequence). The CDR3 is 16 residues long. As DNA, the CDR3 is TGTGCCAGCAGCTTGGAGTGGGCCCCAATCCGGGAGACCCAGTACTTC. Translated: CASSLEWAPIRETQYF.

This clone was observed a single time. The rearrangement links TRBV5-4 to TRBJ2-1, with a weak D call TRBD1 (6 bases). CDR1 SGHNT and CDR2 YYREEE come from the germline V gene (reference sequence). Trimming took off 3 bases at V and 5 bases at J, with 15 bases between the two ends. This CDR3 comprises 15 residues. The CDR3 DNA is TGTGCCAGCAGCTCGACCGGGACAACGAACAATGAGCAGTTCTTC. It is translated as CASSSTGTTNNEQFF.

Only a few counts were recorded for this clone. The J gene is TRBJ1-6, the V gene TRBV28; no firm D call. V lost 1 base and J 7 bases, leaving 14 bases between the germline ends. This CDR3 is 16 amino acids long. Germline values: CDR1 MDHEN, CDR2 SYDVKM. The chain's CDR3 is CASSLLGSGRNSPLHF. CDR3 nucleotide sequence: TGTGCCAGCAGTTTATTAGGCAGCGGCAGAAATTCACCCCTCCACTTT.